Reported below is one TCR beta chain. Its matching antigen is unknown. Produced via immunoSEQ multiplex PCR; TCRdb's table is partial and in-frame only. This table holds about 120,000 clones, more than 85% found once. This record belongs to a study of T cell repertoires and HLA-DP antigens. In the study overall: Donor ages ranged from 18-to-29 to 60-to-69; two men, one woman.

Study results and limitations: Against one allele, clones undetected before culture averaged 36.3%; against the other, less than 65%.

The CDR3 runs to 16 residues. J gave up 2 bases and V 2 bases, and 4 bases lay outside the gene matches. Germline V gene sequence: CDR1 SGHVS, CDR2 FQNEAQ. This chain connects TRBV7-8 to TRBJ2-3, with 10 bases that match TRBD2. The sequenced sample was CD4+ T cells from PBMCs. This receptor was identified in a woman in her late teens or twenties in good health and CMV-seronegative. Here the CDR3 DNA reads TGTGCCAGCAGCTTACCAACTAGCGGGGTCACAGATACGCAGTATTTT. Translating gives CASSLPTSGVTDTQYF.